The sequence of this TCR beta chain was determined in a study of response to subunit inactivated influenza vaccine. General study findings and limits: After each seasonal influenza vaccination, few new T cells are recruited, the authors suggested.

TCRdb redid the calling of the RT-PCR reads with MiXCR, one entry per CDR3 protein. Of 710,000 or so distinct CDR3 sequences in the sample, approximately 15% were seen once. This clonotype showed up just a few times. What it binds is unknown. Trimming stripped 6 bases from V and 4 bases from J, with 16 bases between. The CDR3 contains 14 residues. Per germline, CDR1 DFQATT and CDR2 SNEGSKA (reference sequence). The TCR was taken from a man aged 50 to 60 who received an inactivated influenza vaccine. Here the sequenced sample was PBMCs from blood, taken 11 to 12 days after vaccination. The chain uses TRBV20-1 and TRBJ1-5; D is perhaps TRBD1 (6 bases). This CDR3 is CSAPKGGANQPQHF. The DNA for the CDR3 is TGCAGTGCCCCGAAGGGGGGGGCGAATCAGCCCCAGCATTTT.